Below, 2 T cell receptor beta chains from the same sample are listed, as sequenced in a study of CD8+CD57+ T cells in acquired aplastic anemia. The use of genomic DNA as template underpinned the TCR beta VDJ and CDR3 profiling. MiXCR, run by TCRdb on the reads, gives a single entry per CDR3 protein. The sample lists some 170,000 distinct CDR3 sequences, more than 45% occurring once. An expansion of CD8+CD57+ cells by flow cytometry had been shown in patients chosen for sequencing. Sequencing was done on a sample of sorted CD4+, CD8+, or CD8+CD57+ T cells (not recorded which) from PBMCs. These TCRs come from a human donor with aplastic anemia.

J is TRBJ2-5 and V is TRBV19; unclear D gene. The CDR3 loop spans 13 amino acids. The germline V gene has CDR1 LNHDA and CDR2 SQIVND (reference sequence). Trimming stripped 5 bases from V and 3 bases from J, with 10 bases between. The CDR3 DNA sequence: TGTGCCAGTAGTCAGGATGGTGAAGAGACCCAGTACTTC. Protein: CASSQDGEETQYF.

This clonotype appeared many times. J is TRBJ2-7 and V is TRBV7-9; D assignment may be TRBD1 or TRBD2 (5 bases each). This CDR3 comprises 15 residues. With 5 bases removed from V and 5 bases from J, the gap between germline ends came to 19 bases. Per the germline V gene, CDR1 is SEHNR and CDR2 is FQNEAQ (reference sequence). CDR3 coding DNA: TGTGCCAGCAGCAACTCCGGGACGCTGGTGGACGAGCAGTACTTC. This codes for CASSNSGTLVDEQYF. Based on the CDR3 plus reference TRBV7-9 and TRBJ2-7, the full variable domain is DTGVSQNPRHKITKRGQNVTFRCDPISEHNRLYWYRQTLGQGPEFLTYFQNEAQLEKSRLLSDRFSAERPKGSFSTLEIQRTEQGDSAMYLCASSNSGTLVDEQYFGPGTRLTVT.